Ten or more counts support the clone carrying this TCR beta chain. The CDR3 spans 14 residues. The V end was cut by 0 bases, the J end by 4 bases, with 7 bases between. Germline V lookup: CDR1 MGHDK, CDR2 SYGVNS. The sample originates from a study of CD8 T cells in ankylosing spondylitis. TCRdb called the 5' RACE reads again in MiXCR, with one record for every CDR3 protein. The sample has 150,000 to 200,000 distinct CDR3 sequences, around a sixth seen once. Sequencing used blood, either unsorted or a sorted T cell fraction (not recorded which). The clonotype originates from a male donor under 30 with ankylosing spondylitis or in good health (not recorded which). The V call is TRBV25-1, the J call TRBJ1-5, with D possibly being TRBD1 (5 bases). The CDR3 nucleotides are TGTGCCAGCAGTGAATATGGGGGAAATCAGCCCCAGCATTTT. Its protein product is CASSEYGGNQPQHF.